The rows below give T cell receptor beta chains drawn from one sample of a study of Ad26.COV2.S vaccination and SARS-CoV-2 variants. This table comes from immunoSEQ multiplex PCR, and its TCRdb copy is limited to in-frame clones, with some not included. Among a few hundred thousand clones listed, about 83% were seen once. The sample here was peripheral blood, taken in a trial of Ad26.COV2.S vaccine versus placebo. Receptors originate from a person between 18 and 60 years old who received the Ad26.COV2.S COVID-19 vaccine or a placebo. The CDR3 runs from the conserved cysteine through the conserved F or W. Fields, in order: clone size, J gene, CDR3 length, D gene, V gene, CDR3 protein, CDR3 DNA. The D gene is left open where the match is weak. Only part of the rows carry a size: once, few, many, or a class if the clone is expanded.

once,TRBJ1-1,14,.,TRBV7-2,CASSYQTDFTEAFF,TGTGCCAGCAGCTACCAGACGGACTTCACTGAAGCTTTCTTT
.,TRBJ2-1,15,.,TRBV6-2/TRBV6-3,CASSAGNSGYNEQFF,TGTGCCAGCAGTGCAGGGAACTCGGGATACAATGAGCAGTTCTTC
.,TRBJ2-5,17,TRBD1,TRBV4-3,CASSQDSRTGGEETQYF,TGCGCCAGCAGCCAAGATTCCAGGACAGGGGGCGAGGAGACCCAGTACTTC
.,TRBJ1-5,17,.,TRBV4-2,CASSQDIGQQSNQPQHF,TGTGCCAGCAGCCAAGATATTGGACAACAAAGCAATCAGCCCCAGCATTTT
.,TRBJ2-2,13,TRBD1,TRBV6-5,CASKGQGTGELFF,TGTGCCAGCAAAGGACAGGGAACCGGGGAGCTGTTTTTT
.,TRBJ2-1,18,.,TRBV18,CASSPRGDRYSSYNEQFF,TGTGCCAGCTCACCACGGGGGGACAGATACAGCTCCTACAATGAGCAGTTCTTC
.,TRBJ2-3,15,TRBD2,TRBV5-4,CASRILAGGLDTQYF,TGTGCCAGCAGGATCTTAGCGGGAGGGTTAGATACGCAGTATTTT
few,TRBJ1-6,13,.,TRBV6-2/TRBV6-3,CASSYSAGSPLHF,TGTGCCAGCAGTTACTCTGCGGGTTCACCCCTCCACTTT
.,TRBJ2-1,15,.,TRBV5-4,CASSGPTGSRNEQFF,TGTGCCAGCAGCGGCCCCACAGGGAGCCGCAATGAGCAGTTCTTC
.,TRBJ1-1,17,.,TRBV30,CAWSYQGGISPSPEAFF,TGTGCCTGGAGTTATCAGGGTGGCATCTCCCCGAGCCCTGAAGCTTTCTTT
.,TRBJ2-1,17,.,TRBV4-1,CASSQEGSGSNYNEQFF,TGCGCCAGCAGCCAAGAGGGCAGCGGGTCAAATTACAATGAGCAGTTCTTC
.,TRBJ2-2,16,.,TRBV18,CASSPFLERDTGELFF,TGTGCCAGCTCACCTTTTTTGGAACGGGACACCGGGGAGCTGTTTTTT
.,TRBJ2-7,16,TRBD2,TRBV6-2/TRBV6-3,CASSYLSGGLSYEQYF,TGTGCCAGCAGTTACCTTTCGGGGGGGCTGTCCTACGAGCAGTACTTC
.,TRBJ1-2,14,.,TRBV7-2,CASSQGRVSYGYTF,TGTGCCAGCAGCCAAGGACGCGTTTCCTATGGCTACACCTTC
few,TRBJ1-2,15,TRBD1,TRBV19,CASSRYRGQDYGYTF,TGTGCCAGTAGTAGATACAGGGGGCAGGACTATGGCTACACCTTC
.,TRBJ1-2,14,.,TRBV6-1,CASSENRVGYGYTF,TGTGCCAGCAGTGAAAACAGGGTTGGCTATGGCTACACCTTC
once,TRBJ2-7,16,.,TRBV15,CATSSLFSGQPFEQYF,TGTGCCACCAGCTCCCTTTTTTCTGGACAACCTTTCGAGCAGTACTTC
.,TRBJ1-5,17,.,TRBV7-9,CASSLAQGVEGNQPQHF,TGTGCCAGCAGCTTAGCGCAAGGGGTAGAGGGCAATCAGCCCCAGCATTTT
.,TRBJ1-2,15,.,TRBV4-3,CASSQEGGPGGGYTF,TGCGCCAGCAGCCAAGAGGGAGGGCCTGGGGGGGGCTACACCTTC
.,TRBJ2-1,14,TRBD1,TRBV4-3,CASSPMTGHNEQFF,TGCGCCAGCAGCCCCATGACAGGGCACAATGAGCAGTTCTTC
.,TRBJ2-7,13,TRBD1,TRBV5-1,CASKPGQLYEQYF,TGCGCCAGCAAACCGGGACAGCTCTACGAGCAGTACTTC
.,TRBJ2-7,14,TRBD1,TRBV6-5,CASSPDRGRSEQYF,TGTGCCAGCAGCCCGGACAGGGGGCGAAGCGAGCAGTACTTC